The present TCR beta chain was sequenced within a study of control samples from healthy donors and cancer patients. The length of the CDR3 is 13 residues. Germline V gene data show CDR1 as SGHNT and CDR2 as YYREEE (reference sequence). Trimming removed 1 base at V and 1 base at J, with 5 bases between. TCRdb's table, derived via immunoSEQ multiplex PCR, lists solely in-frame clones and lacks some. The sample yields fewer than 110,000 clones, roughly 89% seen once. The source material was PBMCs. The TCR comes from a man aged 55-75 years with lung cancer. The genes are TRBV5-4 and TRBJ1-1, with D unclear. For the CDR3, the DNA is TGTGCCAGCAGCTTGACCAGGAACACTGAAGCTTTCTTT. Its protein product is CASSLTRNTEAFF.